This TCR beta chain was found in a study of vaccination and CD4 T cells after COVID-19. The overall study: Each post-COVID sample was drawn after diagnosis, and the median interval was approximately 96 days (range 35 to 161).

With the Oncomine TCR Beta short-read assay, DNA from cultured CD4+ T cells was sequenced. Via MiXCR, TCRdb re-called the PCR reads, giving one row per CDR3 protein. In the table there are roughly 15,000 distinct CDR3 sequences, roughly three fifths of which are singletons. Study-level results: The study found median SARS-CoV-2-reactive clonotypes rising from 21 to 38, not significantly.

The CDR3 runs 17 residues. The V gene's germline CDR1 is MNHEY and CDR2 SMNVEV (reference sequence). Treatment of the sample: approximately nine-day PBMC culture with coronavirus spike peptide pools or control peptides (ViraFEST assay). PCR-confirmed positives ranged from March to December 2020, preceding US Alpha, Beta and Delta variants. In regard to this clonotype: Its target is not known. At one end the junction does not follow the germline gene, possibly because of a read error.

The rearrangement joins TRBV27 to TRBJ2-2; 12 bases align to TRBD2. Sequencing input: CD4+ T cells from blood, cultured in vitro. The sequence was obtained from a human donor who had recovered from COVID-19. The CDR3, as DNA: TGTGCCAGCAGTCGAAGAACTAGCGGGAGGAACGCCGGGGAGCTGTTTTTT. Protein: CASSRRTSGRNAGELFF.